This TCR beta chain was recorded in a study of long-term antiretroviral therapy in people with HIV (dated by TCRdb to the early 2020s). In terms of the full investigation: The earliest samples were collected about a decade before the 2015 WHO recommendation for immediate ART, when ART was typically delayed until CD4 counts fell. A retrospective serial study tested whether changes in peripheral blood TRB repertoire composition and diversity were associated with ART initiation and durable HIV suppression. The cohort contributed about 200 cryopreserved PBMC samples from about 30 adults with confirmed HIV infection, collected serially over a mean of approximately 6 years (range 1-12). Eleven of the 30 participants with HIV were female. No cross-contamination during QIAcube processing turned up in test extractions that ran a monoclonal T-cell line alongside approximately 35 polyclonal samples.

Sequencing of the TRB variable region was done with the immunoSEQ hsTCRB v3.0 assay at survey level resolution. A depth of roughly 40,000-55,000 T-cell genomes per sample was targeted for TRB sequencing. Pooled TRB libraries were sequenced on an Illumina MiSeq with a v3 150-cycle kit. Turning to the authors' computational methods: Repertoire analysis ran in R within a reproducible Nextflow workflow covering QC, data transformation and analysis. LymphoSeq2, an R package for AIRR-Seq data exploration, was used to implement custom analyses. A handful of samples that produced fewer than 5000 total TRB sequences were removed, so fewer than 200 HIV repertoires were analyzed. Among the roughly 190 retained HIV repertoires, approximately 61 were collected before ART initiation and roughly 130 after ART initiation. Each repertoire was downsampled to 5000 TRB nucleotide sequences, and summary statistics were averaged across 100 downsampling iterations. The analysis kept only TRB sequences whose CDR3 regions were at least seven amino acids long. Diversity was assessed using a clonality score derived from Shannon entropy and using the Gini coefficient. In repertoire networks, the top 5000 CDR3 amino acid sequences were linked whenever an edit distance of one separated two sequences. GLIPH2 predicted antigen specificity groups and MHC restriction for TRB CDR3 amino acid sequences. To flag known associations with CMV, EBV, HIV or tissue antigens, CDR3 amino acid sequences were compared against VDJdb and McPAS-TCR. Pre-ART, post-ART and control groups were compared with Wilcoxon signed-rank tests and Holm-Bonferroni correction. This immuneACCESS table, as held by TCRdb, lists in-frame sequences with V and J called but not all clones. Of the missing ones, under half trace to an unresolved V gene in checked studies; the others have no known cause. V and J calls and clone size are those listed in that table; D and trimming were worked out from the DNA. Within this sample are about 14,000 clones, with approximately 82% of them counted one time only. Of the sample, roughly 7.2% falls within the top ten clones.

This clone was seen only a few times. Its antigen remains undetermined. Base qualities are not provided; no much larger clone lies one nucleotide away. What the work shows at the level of the full study, not this receptor alone: CDR3 length ranges in HIV repertoires were narrower than in controls, and network structure suggested an antigen-experienced repertoire with only a slight naive shift after ART. No data were available on ART adherence, viral resistance or therapy changes, limiting inferences about post-ART repertoire changes. The samples span the years 2004 to 2017, and the ART regimens used may be less effective than current regimens. The repertoire was dominated across all time points by expanded TRB clones identified before ART initiation, although this dominance was seen to fluctuate and to decrease in many PLHIV after ART. Because pre-ART samples had limited cell numbers, unsorted PBMC were profiled rather than sorted CD4+ and CD8+ T cells. Limited PBMC availability meant only the TCR beta chain was sequenced, without alpha chain pairing. Starting ART was linked to a significant rise in TRB diversity, yet even with long-term ART the diversity remained significantly lower than in transplant donor controls.

V is pruned by 5 bases and J by 3 bases, leaving 9 bases of the junction without a gene match. The germline V gene yields MDHEN for CDR1 and SYDVKM for CDR2. There are 15 amino acids in the CDR3, from cysteine to phenylalanine inclusive. Only the CDR3 part of the read is kept: 45 bases, read in frame from the first base. To be included, a participant needed at least one PBMC sample from before ART initiation plus at least two post-ART samples. Every participant with HIV received treatment in the United States of America. Before DNA extraction, cryopreserved samples of about 1-10 million PBMC were thawed and washed. At the time of the earliest PBMC sample, participants with HIV were aged between roughly 20 and 54 years. Per participant, PBMC samples came from 1-4 timepoints prior to ART initiation and 2-8 timepoints following ART initiation, for a median of 7 samples. For every participant, serial HIV viral load, CD4+ T-cell count, ART history and demographic data were obtained. Using a Qiagen kit on a QIAcube, genomic DNA was extracted from unsorted PBMC, with samples processed in batches of 12.

This TCR came from a man between 25 and 39 years old with HIV. The rearrangement combines TRBV28 with TRBJ1-2; 7 bases in the junction line up with TRBD1. Sample: unsorted PBMCs, taken 0.4 years after starting antiretroviral therapy. CDR3 sequence: CASSVQGDSDYGYTF. The sequenced DNA: TGTGCCAGCAGTGTTCAGGGGGACTCGGACTATGGCTACACCTTC.